This TCR beta chain was identified during a study of blood T cell repertoires in COVID-19. Study overall: The study drew acute and convalescent COVID-19 samples from the United States, Italy and Spain. Sources were T cells, B-cell-depleted T cells, or PBMCs; the material itself was cDNA or gDNA.

Per the germline V gene, CDR1 is SGHRS and CDR2 is YFSETQ. This CDR3 region has 22 residues. With 3 bases removed from V and 0 bases from J, the gap between germline ends came to 30 bases. In the source study's methods: It was from reference gene primer amplification that nucleated cell counts were estimated. The method was immunoSEQ multiplex PCR; TCRdb's version includes in-frame clones alone and lacks a portion of them. That table gives V, J and clone size, and the DNA gave D and trimming. The table lists roughly 260,000 clones, 90% of them singletons, with approximately 3.3% in the top ten. This TCR came from a woman aged 40 to 50 with acute or convalescent COVID-19. The sequencing input was peripheral blood. V gene TRBV5-1 combines with J gene TRBJ2-2; weak D call: TRBD1 (6 bases). The CDR3: CASSSPLYRDTIPGTNTGELFF. The DNA for the CDR3 is TGCGCCAGCAGCTCCCCCCTTTACCGGGACACCATACCCGGGACGAACACCGGGGAGCTGTTTTTT.